The 4 T cell receptor beta chains listed next were all sequenced from one sample in a study of shared clonotypes between healthy human individuals. Naive CD8 cells comprised CD45RO-negative, CCR7-positively selected cells, excluding terminally differentiated effector memory CD45RA+ cells. Produced via immunoSEQ multiplex PCR; TCRdb's table is partial and in-frame only. Counted here are around 2,000,000 clones, approximately 95% occurring once; the ten biggest clones make up under 1.5%. Material for sequencing was naive CD8+ T cells sorted from blood. All receptors derive from a man aged 18 to 29 in good health.

V is TRBV5-1 and J is TRBJ1-1; 10 nucleotides align to TRBD1. Germline trimming cut 0 bases from V and 0 bases from J; bases unmatched to any gene: 8. Germline V gives CDR1 SGHRS, CDR2 YFSETQ. This CDR3 contains 18 residues. CDR3 sequence reads: CASSLAGTGAIMNTEAFF. In DNA form, the CDR3 reads TGCGCCAGCAGCTTGGCTGGGACAGGGGCGATAATGAACACTGAAGCTTTCTTT.

The rearrangement joins TRBV28 to TRBJ1-1; maybe TRBD1 (6 bases). Germline CDR1 is MDHEN and CDR2 is SYDVKM. This CDR3 has 13 residues. V dropped 3 bases and J dropped 8 bases, with 13 bases sitting between them. CDR3 sequence reads: CASSFNRADEAFF. The CDR3 DNA sequence: TGTGCCAGCAGTTTTAACAGGGCTGACGAAGCTTTCTTT. Based on the CDR3 plus reference TRBV28 and TRBJ1-1, the full variable domain is DVKVTQSSRYLVKRTGEKVFLECVQDMDHENMFWYRQDPGLGLRLIYFSYDVKMKEKGDIPEGYSVSREKKERFSLILESASTNQTSMYLCASSFNRADEAFFGQGTRLTVV.

Note on this clone: Other DNA sequences in this specimen translate into the identical CDR3. V and J are TRBV5-6 and TRBJ2-5; no reliable D call. The V gene lost 3 bases and the J gene lost 5 bases, with 11 bases spanning the gap. From germline, CDR1 is SGHDT and CDR2 YYEEEE. CDR3 length equals 13 residues. The CDR3 DNA sequence: TGTGCCAGCAGCTCGGGTCTCGGGGAGACCCAGTACTTC. This codes for CASSSGLGETQYF. The full variable domain, with the rest looked up from reference TRBV5-6 and TRBJ2-5, is DAGVTQSPTHLIKTRGQQVTLRCSPKSGHDTVSWYQQALGQGPQFIFQYYEEEERQRGNFPDRFSGHQFPNYSSELNVNALLLGDSALYLCASSSGLGETQYFGPGTRLLVL.

This rearrangement joins TRBV4-1 to TRBJ1-4, with D tentatively TRBD1 (5 bases). V shed 3 bases and J shed 0 bases, with 20 bases lying between them. Germline-derived CDR1 and CDR2 are MGHRA and YSYEKL. The CDR3 contains 19 residues. CDR3 sequence (DNA): TGCGCCAGCAGCCACCCTCCAGGGTTGGATTCCCCAACTAATGAAAAACTGTTTTTT. Protein product: CASSHPPGLDSPTNEKLFF.